The next 30 T cell receptor beta chains were all read from a single sample in a study of cytomegalovirus exposure and HLA in healthy donors. With 60 Vbeta and 13 Jbeta primers, the PCR was carried out. The method was immunoSEQ multiplex PCR; TCRdb's version includes in-frame clones alone and lacks a portion of them. The sample contains some 130,000 clones, 80% to 90% of which appear only once. What was sequenced was PBMCs. The receptors come from a man in his fifties or sixties in good health and CMV-seronegative.

CDR3 nucleotide sequence: TGTGCCACCGGCGGGGCAGTCTCCTACAATGAGCAGTTCTTC. This gives the protein CATGGAVSYNEQFF. The genes are TRBV15 and TRBJ2-1; possible D gene TRBD2, 6 bases. This CDR3 has 14 residues. V was pared by 8 bases and J by 0 bases, with 11 bases between. CDR1 is LNHNV, CDR2 YYDKDF, per germline (reference sequence).

This sequence joins TRBV30 and TRBJ1-1; D might be TRBD1 (6 bases). From germline, CDR1 is GTSNPN and CDR2 SVGIG (reference sequence). Trimming shortened V by 1 base and J by 6 bases, and 15 bases separated the two germline ends. CDR3 length: 14 residues. CDR3 sequence: CAWSAGLGGPEAFF. CDR3 nucleotides: TGTGCCTGGAGTGCAGGCCTCGGGGGGCCTGAAGCTTTCTTT.

V is TRBV4-1 and J is TRBJ1-2, with D perhaps matching TRBD1 (5 bases). Germline CDR1 and CDR2: MGHRA and YSYEKL. V lost 4 bases and J lost 4, with 13 bases in between. CDR3 length equals 14 residues. CDR3 in amino acids: CASSPRQSPYGYTF. The DNA for the CDR3 is TGCGCCAGCAGCCCGCGACAGAGCCCCTATGGCTACACCTTC.

V and J are TRBV15 and TRBJ2-5; maybe TRBD2 (7 bases). Trimming removed 2 bases from V and 1 base from J, with 14 bases in between. CDR3 length: 16 amino acids. Looked up from germline, CDR1 is LNHNV and CDR2 is YYDKDF (reference sequence). The CDR3 bases are TGTGCCACCAGCAGATCCCGAGGGGGGGGCCAAGAGACCCAGTACTTC. Translated, it gives CATSRSRGGGQETQYF.

The gene calls are TRBV18 and TRBJ1-4, with 11 bases fitting TRBD1. The germline gives CDR1 KGHSH, CDR2 LQKENI. The CDR3 consists of 15 residues. J gave up 8 bases and V 2 bases, and 4 bases lay outside the gene matches. The CDR3 spells CASSPGQGAIEKLFF. DNA of the CDR3: TGTGCCAGCTCACCAGGACAGGGGGCAATCGAAAAACTGTTTTTT.

The chain recombines TRBV7-2 with TRBJ2-2; D possibly corresponds to TRBD1 (6 bases). With 4 bases removed from V and 5 bases from J, the gap between germline ends came to 17 bases. The CDR3 covers 16 residues. Germline V gene sequence: CDR1 SGHTA, CDR2 FQGNSA. The CDR3 sequence: CASSSPRGRGTGELFF. CDR3 sequence (DNA): TGTGCCAGCAGCTCACCCCGGGGCAGGGGAACCGGGGAGCTGTTTTTT.

The V and J genes are TRBV30 and TRBJ1-2, with 8 bases that match TRBD1. The junction had 9 bases not matched to a gene; V was cut back by 1 base and J by 8 bases. The CDR3 covers 14 residues. CDR1 and CDR2 (germline): GTSNPN, SVGIG (reference sequence). CDR3 region: CAWSGSGRGHGYTF. The CDR3 nucleotides are TGTGCCTGGAGTGGGAGCGGCAGGGGGCACGGCTACACCTTC.

The chain couples TRBV5-1 to TRBJ1-1; D might be TRBD1 (5 bases). The length of the CDR3 is 13 residues. Deletions cut 4 bases from V and 5 bases from J, with 12 bases between. Germline V gene lookup returns CDR1 SGHRS and CDR2 YFSETQ. CDR3 region: CASSPAGGTEAFF. The DNA for the CDR3 is TGCGCCAGCAGCCCGGCGGGGGGGACTGAAGCTTTCTTT.

V is TRBV19 and J is TRBJ1-4, with D possibly TRBD1 on 5 matching bases. The CDR3 is made up of 15 amino acids. CDR1 and CDR2 (germline): LNHDA, SQIVND (reference sequence). V lost 3 bases and J lost 8, with 16 bases in between. The CDR3 DNA follows: TGTGCCAGTAGTATCCTGGCAGGGTATCGGGAAAAACTGTTTTTT. Protein: CASSILAGYREKLFF.

V usage is TRBV13 and J usage is TRBJ2-5; tentative D call: TRBD1 (6 bases). The CDR3 spans 16 residues. Germline V lookup: CDR1 PRHDT, CDR2 FYEKMQ (reference sequence). The V end was cut by 5 bases, the J end by 3 bases, with 19 bases between. The CDR3 bases are TGTGCCAGCAGCCTACGGGACACTCTAAGGAAAGAGACCCAGTACTTC. Protein sequence: CASSLRDTLRKETQYF. Supplemented by reference TRBV13 and TRBJ2-5, the full variable domain reads AAGVIQSPRHLIKEKRETATLKCYPIPRHDTVYWYQQGPGQDPQFLISFYEKMQSDKGSIPDRFSAQQFSDYHSELNMSSLELGDSALYFCASSLRDTLRKETQYFGPGTRLLVL.

This rearrangement joins TRBV7-3 to TRBJ2-7; TRBD2 matches at 7 bases. This CDR3 spans 12 amino acids. Germline loops: CDR1 SGHTA, CDR2 FQGTGA. V shed 5 bases, J shed 6 bases, and the junction held 4 bases outside the gene matches. The CDR3 nucleotides are TGTGCCAGCAGCCCCGGGGGGTTCGAGCAGTACTTC. Its translation is CASSPGGFEQYF.

In its sample, this clone was seen once. The chain employs TRBV7-2 and TRBJ2-5; D is uncertain. Per germline, CDR1 SGHTA and CDR2 FQGNSA. V gave up 5 bases and J gave up 3 bases, with 16 bases separating them. There are 15 residues in the CDR3. The CDR3: CASSPRVNTEETQYF. The CDR3 nucleotides read TGTGCCAGCAGCCCCCGGGTTAACACGGAAGAGACCCAGTACTTC.

The sample holds one count of this clone. Here the CDR3 reads CASSPHQRSTDTQYF. The CDR3 nucleotides read TGTGCCAGTAGCCCTCACCAGCGTAGCACAGATACGCAGTATTTT. V usage is TRBV19 and J usage is TRBJ2-3; D not resolved. Germline CDR1 and CDR2: LNHDA and SQIVND (reference sequence). The length of the CDR3 is 15 residues. With 6 bases removed from V and 0 bases from J, the gap between germline ends came to 13 bases.

The chain couples TRBV18 to TRBJ2-1; D ambiguous. V lost 4 bases and J lost 2, with 12 bases in between. This CDR3 has 15 amino acids. Germline values: CDR1 KGHSH, CDR2 LQKENI. CDR3 residues: CASSLRTSPYNEQFF. CDR3 nucleotide sequence: TGTGCCAGCTCACTCCGTACATCTCCCTACAATGAGCAGTTCTTC.

CDR3 residues: CASSAPRFGLNTEAFF. The CDR3 region has the DNA TGTGCCAGCAGTGCCCCCAGGTTTGGATTGAACACTGAAGCTTTCTTT. J is TRBJ1-1 and V is TRBV6-1; D remains ambiguous. V lost 4 bases and J lost 0, with 15 bases in between. The germline CDR1 and CDR2 sequences are MNHNS and SASEGT. The CDR3 has 16 residues.

V is TRBV9 and J is TRBJ1-5; D may be TRBD1 (5 bases). The CDR3 has 15 amino acids. CDR1 SGDLS and CDR2 YYNGEE come from the germline V gene. Trimming removed 0 bases from V and 2 bases from J, with 9 bases in between. Written as DNA, the CDR3 is TGTGCCAGCAGCGTAGGCGCGGGGGGCAATCAGCCCCAGCATTTT. This gives the protein CASSVGAGGNQPQHF. The full variable domain, with the rest looked up from reference TRBV9 and TRBJ1-5, is DSGVTQTPKHLITATGQRVTLRCSPRSGDLSVYWYQQSLDQGLQFLIQYYNGEERAKGNILERFSAQQFPDLHSELNLSSLELGDSALYFCASSVGAGGNQPQHFGDGTRLSIL.

This clone was detected a few times. The chain couples TRBV6-1 to TRBJ2-7; possible D gene TRBD1, 5 bases. Trimming removed 8 bases from V and 3 bases from J, with 17 bases in between. Per the germline V gene, CDR1 is MNHNS and CDR2 is SASEGT. This CDR3 spans 14 amino acids. This CDR3 reads CASFTWTRSYEQYF. The CDR3 region has the DNA TGTGCCAGCTTTACTTGGACACGAAGCTACGAGCAGTACTTC.

The chain joins TRBV4-2 to TRBJ2-5; 9 bases line up with TRBD2. After removal of 6 bases from V and 5 bases from J, the junction contained 13 bases not matched to a gene. The CDR3 covers 16 residues. CDR1 and CDR2 from the germline V gene are LGHNA and YNFKEQ. The CDR3 spells CASSPGAGGRRETQYF. CDR3 bases: TGTGCCAGCAGTCCTGGTGCGGGGGGGCGACGGGAGACCCAGTACTTC.

The DNA of the CDR3 is TGTGCCAGCAGGGAGGGGCGGGGAAAGGGTAATGAAAAACTGTTTTTT. Amino acids: CASREGRGKGNEKLFF. This chain connects TRBV11-2 to TRBJ1-4; possibly TRBD1 for D (5 bases). Germline-derived CDR1 and CDR2 are SGHAT and FQNNGV. V was pared by 6 bases and J by 4 bases, with 18 bases between. The CDR3 has 16 amino acids.

The chain has TRBV4-2 and TRBJ1-1; no clear D. Germline CDR1 LGHNA, CDR2 YNFKEQ. Trimming removed 0 bases from V and 3 bases from J, with 8 bases in between. CDR3 length equals 14 residues. CDR3 region: CASSQDVGDTEAFF. The CDR3 DNA follows: TGTGCCAGCAGCCAAGATGTAGGAGACACTGAAGCTTTCTTT.

The chain employs TRBV5-4 and TRBJ2-4; D perhaps matches TRBD2 (5 bases). V was cut by 6 bases and J by 0 bases, with 16 bases left in between. Germline V gene lookup returns CDR1 SGHNT and CDR2 YYREEE (reference sequence). CDR3 length: 16 amino acids. The DNA for the CDR3 is TGTGCCAGCACCTCCGGAGAGGGCATAGCCAAAAACATTCAGTACTTC. This translates into CASTSGEGIAKNIQYF.

The CDR3 DNA reads TGTGCCAGCAGAGGGAGAAGTCGGGACAATGAGCAGTTCTTC. This encodes CASRGRSRDNEQFF. V and J are TRBV6-6 and TRBJ2-1, with D maybe TRBD2 (5 bases). The CDR3 runs 14 residues. Looked up from germline, CDR1 is MNHNY and CDR2 is SVGAGI (reference sequence). The V gene lost 6 bases and the J gene lost 5 bases, with 14 bases spanning the gap.

The V gene is TRBV2, the J gene TRBJ1-2, with 12 positions matching TRBD1. The CDR3 sequence is 18 residues long. Germline trimming cut 6 bases from V and 3 bases from J; bases unmatched to any gene: 14. Germline V CDR1 and CDR2: SNHLY, FYNNEI. CDR3 region: CASSLSPGQGARYYGYTF. The CDR3 DNA reads TGTGCCAGCAGCCTTTCGCCGGGACAGGGGGCGCGTTACTATGGCTACACCTTC. The complete variable domain, with remaining parts taken from reference TRBV2 and TRBJ1-2, reads EPEVTQTPSHQVTQMGQEVILRCVPISNHLYFYWYRQILGQKVEFLVSFYNNEISEKSEIFDDQFSVERPDGSNFTLKIRSTKLEDSAMYFCASSLSPGQGARYYGYTFGSGTRLTVV.

V gene TRBV5-1 combines with J gene TRBJ1-1; possibly TRBD1 for D (6 bases). Trimming cost V 2 bases and J 4 bases, with 12 bases left between them. The CDR3 totals 14 residues. Germline V gives CDR1 SGHRS, CDR2 YFSETQ. This CDR3 reads CASSLQGWGTEAFF. The CDR3 DNA follows: TGCGCCAGCAGCTTACAGGGTTGGGGCACTGAAGCTTTCTTT. Together with reference TRBV5-1 and TRBJ1-1, the CDR3 gives the full variable domain: KAGVTQTPRYLIKTRGQQVTLSCSPISGHRSVSWYQQTPGQGLQFLFEYFSETQRNKGNFPGRFSGRQFSNSRSEMNVSTLELGDSALYLCASSLQGWGTEAFFGQGTRLTVV.

This clone was seen only once. The rearrangement links TRBV4-1 to TRBJ1-2, with 7 bases fitting TRBD1. This CDR3 has 14 residues. Per germline, CDR1 MGHRA and CDR2 YSYEKL. V dropped 4 bases and J dropped 7; count of bases not matched to a gene: 9. The CDR3 region is CASSLTGTATGYTF. CDR3 DNA sequence: TGCGCCAGCAGCCTCACCGGGACAGCGACTGGCTACACCTTC.

The chain uses TRBV29-1 and TRBJ1-1; D not resolved. This CDR3 region has 13 residues. The V end lost 0 bases, the J end lost 3 bases, and 8 bases lay between the germline ends. CDR1 and CDR2 (germline): SQVTM, ANQGSEA. CDR3 sequence (DNA): TGCAGCGTTGAAGAGAACCGGGACACTGAAGCTTTCTTT. Translating gives CSVEENRDTEAFF. Filled out from reference TRBV29-1 and TRBJ1-1, the complete variable domain reads SAVISQKPSRDICQRGTSLTIQCQVDSQVTMMFWYRQQPGQSLTLIATANQGSEATYESGFVIDKFPISRPNLTFSTLTVSNMSPEDSSIYLCSVEENRDTEAFFGQGTRLTVV.

This chain uses TRBV27 with TRBJ1-2, with 8 bases identical to TRBD1. CDR3 length: 18 amino acids. V lost 4 bases to trimming and J lost 2 bases; unmatched junction nucleotides: 15. Per the germline V gene, CDR1 is MNHEY and CDR2 is SMNVEV (reference sequence). The CDR3 sequence: CASSSLGTGGTPNYGYTF. CDR3 sequence (DNA): TGTGCCAGCAGTTCACTCGGGACAGGAGGCACTCCCAACTATGGCTACACCTTC.

This clone has a single count. V is TRBV6-5 and J is TRBJ1-2, with a possible D match to TRBD1 (5 bases). V lost 2 bases, J lost 0 bases, and 10 bases lay in between. Germline-derived CDR1 and CDR2 are MNHEY and SVGAGI. The CDR3 has 15 amino acids. For the CDR3, the DNA is TGTGCCAGCAGTTACGGAGCAGGGTCTAACTATGGCTACACCTTC. Its protein is CASSYGAGSNYGYTF.

This chain connects TRBV27 to TRBJ2-7, with D possibly matching TRBD1 (6 bases). This CDR3 has 13 amino acids. V was cut by 6 bases and J by 6 bases, with 15 bases left in between. Per the germline V gene, CDR1 is MNHEY and CDR2 is SMNVEV (reference sequence). In nucleotides, the CDR3 is TGTGCCAGCAGCACCCAGAGGGGGAGCGAGCAGTACTTC. This gives the protein CASSTQRGSEQYF.

This chain connects TRBV7-9 to TRBJ2-1, with 10 bases fitting TRBD2. The CDR3 runs to 15 residues. Germline-derived CDR1 and CDR2 are SEHNR and FQNEAQ (reference sequence). The ends lost 5 bases at V and 7 bases at J; junction bases unmatched: 8. Here the CDR3 reads CASSLGLAVVNEQFF. The DNA for the CDR3 is TGTGCCAGCAGCCTAGGACTAGCGGTTGTAAATGAGCAGTTCTTC.